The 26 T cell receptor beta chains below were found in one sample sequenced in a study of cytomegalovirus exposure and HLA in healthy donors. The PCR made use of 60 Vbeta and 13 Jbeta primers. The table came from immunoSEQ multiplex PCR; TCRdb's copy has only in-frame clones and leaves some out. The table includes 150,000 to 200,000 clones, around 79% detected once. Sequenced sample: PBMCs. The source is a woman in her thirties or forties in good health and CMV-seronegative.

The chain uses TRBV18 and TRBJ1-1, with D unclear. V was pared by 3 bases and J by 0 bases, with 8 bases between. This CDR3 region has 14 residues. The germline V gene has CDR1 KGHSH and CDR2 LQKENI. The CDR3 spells CASSPTSMNTEAFF. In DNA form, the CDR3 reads TGTGCCAGCTCACCTACCAGTATGAACACTGAAGCTTTCTTT. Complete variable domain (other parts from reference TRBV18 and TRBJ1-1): NAGVMQNPRHLVRRRGQEARLRCSPMKGHSHVYWYRQLPEEGLKFMVYLQKENIIDESGMPKERFSAEFPKEGPSILRIQQVVRGDSAAYFCASSPTSMNTEAFFGQGTRLTVV.

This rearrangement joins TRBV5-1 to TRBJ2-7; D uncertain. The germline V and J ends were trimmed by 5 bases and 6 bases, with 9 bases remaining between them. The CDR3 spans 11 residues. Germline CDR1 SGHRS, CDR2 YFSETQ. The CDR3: CASSGASEQYF. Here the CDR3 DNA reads TGCGCCAGCAGTGGAGCCTCCGAGCAGTACTTC.

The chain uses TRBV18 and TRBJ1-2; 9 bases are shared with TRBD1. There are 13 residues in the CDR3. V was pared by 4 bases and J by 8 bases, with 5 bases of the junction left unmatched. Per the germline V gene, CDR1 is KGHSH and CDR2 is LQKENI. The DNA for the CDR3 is TGTGCCAGCTCACTACAGGGGGCCGGCGGCTACACCTTC. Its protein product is CASSLQGAGGYTF.

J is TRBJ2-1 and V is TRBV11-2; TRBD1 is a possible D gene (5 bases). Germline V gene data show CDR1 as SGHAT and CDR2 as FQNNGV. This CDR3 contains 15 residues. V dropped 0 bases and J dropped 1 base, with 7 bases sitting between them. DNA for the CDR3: TGTGCCAGCAGCTTAGAGTCAGGGTCCTACAATGAGCAGTTCTTC. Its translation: CASSLESGSYNEQFF.

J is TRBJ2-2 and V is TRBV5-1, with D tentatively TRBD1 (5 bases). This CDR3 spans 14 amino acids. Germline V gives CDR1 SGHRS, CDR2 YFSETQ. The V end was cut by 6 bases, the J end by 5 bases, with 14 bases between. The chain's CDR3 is CASNRLPFTGELFF. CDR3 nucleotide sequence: TGCGCCAGCAACAGGCTTCCTTTTACCGGGGAGCTGTTTTTT.

CDR3 nucleotide sequence: TGTGCCACCAGCAGAGATCCAACAGACTATGGCTACACCTTC. This sequence encodes CATSRDPTDYGYTF. This chain joins TRBV15 and TRBJ1-2; no firm D call. Germline values: CDR1 LNHNV, CDR2 YYDKDF (reference sequence). The V end lost 0 bases, the J end lost 3 bases, and 8 bases lay between the germline ends. CDR3 length: 14 residues.

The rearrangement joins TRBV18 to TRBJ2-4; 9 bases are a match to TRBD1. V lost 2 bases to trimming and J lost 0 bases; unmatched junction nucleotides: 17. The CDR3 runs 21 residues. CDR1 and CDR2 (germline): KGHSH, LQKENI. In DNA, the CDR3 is TGTGCCAGCTCACCAGCAGTCGGGGACAGGGTGACCCTGATAGCCAAAAACATTCAGTACTTC. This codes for CASSPAVGDRVTLIAKNIQYF. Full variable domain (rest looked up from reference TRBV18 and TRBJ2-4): NAGVMQNPRHLVRRRGQEARLRCSPMKGHSHVYWYRQLPEEGLKFMVYLQKENIIDESGMPKERFSAEFPKEGPSILRIQQVVRGDSAAYFCASSPAVGDRVTLIAKNIQYFGAGTRLSVL.

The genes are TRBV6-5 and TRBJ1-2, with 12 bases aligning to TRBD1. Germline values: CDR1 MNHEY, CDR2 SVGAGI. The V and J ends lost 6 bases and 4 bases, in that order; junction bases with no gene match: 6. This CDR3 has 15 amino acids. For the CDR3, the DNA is TGTGCCAGCAGCCGGGGACAGGGGGCCATCTATGGCTACACCTTC. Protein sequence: CASSRGQGAIYGYTF.

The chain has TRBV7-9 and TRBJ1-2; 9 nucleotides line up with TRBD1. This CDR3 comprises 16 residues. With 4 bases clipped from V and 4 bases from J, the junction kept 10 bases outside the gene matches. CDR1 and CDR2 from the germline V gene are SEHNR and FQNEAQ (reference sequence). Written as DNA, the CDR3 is TGTGCCAGCAGCTCAAAGCGGACAGGGGAACCCTATGGCTACACCTTC. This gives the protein CASSSKRTGEPYGYTF.

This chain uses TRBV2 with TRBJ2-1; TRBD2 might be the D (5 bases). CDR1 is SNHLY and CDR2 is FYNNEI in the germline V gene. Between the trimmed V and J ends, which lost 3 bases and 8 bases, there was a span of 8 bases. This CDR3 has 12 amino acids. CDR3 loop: CASSDLAYEQFF. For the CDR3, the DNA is TGTGCCAGCAGTGATCTAGCCTATGAGCAGTTCTTC.

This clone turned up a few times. CDR3 residues: CASSRGGQREQYF. Here the CDR3 DNA reads TGTGCCAGCTCCCGGGGGGGCCAGAGGGAGCAGTACTTC. V gene TRBV7-9 combines with J gene TRBJ2-7; 8 nucleotides align to TRBD2. Germline lookup yields CDR1 SEHNR and CDR2 FQNEAQ (reference sequence). The V gene end was trimmed by 8 bases and the J gene end by 7 bases; junction bases not matched to a gene: 10. The CDR3 runs 13 residues.

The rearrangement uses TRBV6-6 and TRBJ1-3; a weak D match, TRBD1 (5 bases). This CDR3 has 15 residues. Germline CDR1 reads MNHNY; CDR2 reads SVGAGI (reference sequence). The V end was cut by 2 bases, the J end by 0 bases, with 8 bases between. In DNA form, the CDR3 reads TGTGCCAGCAGTTACACAGGCCACTCTGGAAACACCATATATTTT. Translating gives CASSYTGHSGNTIYF.

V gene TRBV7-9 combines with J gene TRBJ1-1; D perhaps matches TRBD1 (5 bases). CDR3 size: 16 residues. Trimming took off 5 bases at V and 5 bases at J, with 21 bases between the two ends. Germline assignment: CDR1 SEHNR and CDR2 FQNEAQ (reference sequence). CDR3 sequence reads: CASSATGPREKTEAFF. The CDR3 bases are TGTGCCAGCAGCGCAACAGGACCACGTGAGAAAACTGAAGCTTTCTTT.

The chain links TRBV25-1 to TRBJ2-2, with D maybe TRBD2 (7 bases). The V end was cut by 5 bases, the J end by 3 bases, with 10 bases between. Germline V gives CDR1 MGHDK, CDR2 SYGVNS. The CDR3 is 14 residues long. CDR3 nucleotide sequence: TGTGCCAGCAGTCTAGGGGGGGACACCGGGGAGCTGTTTTTT. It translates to CASSLGGDTGELFF. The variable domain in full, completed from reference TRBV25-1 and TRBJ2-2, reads EADIYQTPRYLVIGTGKKITLECSQTMGHDKMYWYQQDPGMELHLIHYSYGVNSTEKGDLSSESTVSRIRTEHFPLTLESARPSHTSQYLCASSLGGDTGELFFGEGSRLTVL.

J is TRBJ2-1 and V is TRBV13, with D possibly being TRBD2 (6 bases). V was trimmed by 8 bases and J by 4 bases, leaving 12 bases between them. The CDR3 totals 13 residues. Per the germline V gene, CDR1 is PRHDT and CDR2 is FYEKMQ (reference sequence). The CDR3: CASGGWQYNEQFF. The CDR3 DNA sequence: TGTGCCAGCGGGGGGTGGCAATACAATGAGCAGTTCTTC.

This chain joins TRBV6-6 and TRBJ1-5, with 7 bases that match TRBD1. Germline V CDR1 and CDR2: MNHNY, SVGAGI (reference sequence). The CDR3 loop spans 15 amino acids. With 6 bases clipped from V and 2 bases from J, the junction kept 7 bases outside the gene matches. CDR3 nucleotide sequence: TGTGCCAGCAGAACCGGACAGGAGGGCAATCAGCCCCAGCATTTT. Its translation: CASRTGQEGNQPQHF.

The CDR3 here is CAISESGGNTEAFF. CDR3 sequence (DNA): TGTGCCATCAGTGAGTCCGGGGGGAACACTGAAGCTTTCTTT. V is TRBV10-3 and J is TRBJ1-1, with D perhaps matching TRBD1 (5 bases). V shed 0 bases and J shed 1 base, with 6 bases lying between them. The germline CDR1 and CDR2 sequences are ENHRY and SYGVKD. This CDR3 comprises 14 residues.

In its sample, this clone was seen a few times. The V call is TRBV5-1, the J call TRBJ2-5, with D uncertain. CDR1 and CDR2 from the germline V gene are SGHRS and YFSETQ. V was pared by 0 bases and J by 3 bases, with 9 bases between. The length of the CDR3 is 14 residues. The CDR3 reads CASSLVSAKETQYF. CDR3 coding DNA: TGCGCCAGCAGCTTGGTTTCCGCTAAAGAGACCCAGTACTTC.

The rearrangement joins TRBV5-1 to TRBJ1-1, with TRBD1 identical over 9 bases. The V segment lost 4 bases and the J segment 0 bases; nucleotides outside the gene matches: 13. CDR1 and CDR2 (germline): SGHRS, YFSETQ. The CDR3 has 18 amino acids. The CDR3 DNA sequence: TGCGCCAGCAGCCTAAGGCCCGGGACAGGGTGGATGAACACTGAAGCTTTCTTT. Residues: CASSLRPGTGWMNTEAFF. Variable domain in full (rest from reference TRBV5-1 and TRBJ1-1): KAGVTQTPRYLIKTRGQQVTLSCSPISGHRSVSWYQQTPGQGLQFLFEYFSETQRNKGNFPGRFSGRQFSNSRSEMNVSTLELGDSALYLCASSLRPGTGWMNTEAFFGQGTRLTVV.

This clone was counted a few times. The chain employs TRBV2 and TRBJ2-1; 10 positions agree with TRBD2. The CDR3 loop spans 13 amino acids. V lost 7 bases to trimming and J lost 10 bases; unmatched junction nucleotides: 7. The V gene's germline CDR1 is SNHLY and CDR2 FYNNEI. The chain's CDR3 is CASIKERGGEQFF. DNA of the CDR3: TGTGCCAGCATTAAAGAGCGGGGGGGAGAGCAGTTCTTC.

CDR3 DNA: TGTGCCAGCAGCCTTCGACGGGCCGGGGAGCTGTTTTTT. It yields the protein CASSLRRAGELFF. The genes are TRBV4-2 and TRBJ2-2; D gene ambiguous. This CDR3 has 13 residues. Germline V gene lookup returns CDR1 LGHNA and CDR2 YNFKEQ. V was pared by 4 bases and J by 6 bases, with 9 bases between.

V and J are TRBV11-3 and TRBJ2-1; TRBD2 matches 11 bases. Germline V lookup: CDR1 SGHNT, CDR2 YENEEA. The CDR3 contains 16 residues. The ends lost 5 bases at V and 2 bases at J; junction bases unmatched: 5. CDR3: CASSRGSGGAYNEQFF. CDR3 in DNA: TGTGCCAGCAGCCGTGGTAGCGGGGGGGCCTACAATGAGCAGTTCTTC.

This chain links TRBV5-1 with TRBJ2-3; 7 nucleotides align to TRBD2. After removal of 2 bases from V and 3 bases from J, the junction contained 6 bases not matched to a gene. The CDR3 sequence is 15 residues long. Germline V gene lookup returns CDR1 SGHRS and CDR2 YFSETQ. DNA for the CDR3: TGCGCCAGCAGCTTAGAGCGGGAACCGACAGATACGCAGTATTTT. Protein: CASSLEREPTDTQYF.

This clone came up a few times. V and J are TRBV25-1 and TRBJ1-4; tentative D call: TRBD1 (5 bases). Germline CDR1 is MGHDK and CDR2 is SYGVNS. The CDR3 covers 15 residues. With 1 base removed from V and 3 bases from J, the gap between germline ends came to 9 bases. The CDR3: CASSESGPANEKLFF. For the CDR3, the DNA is TGTGCCAGCAGTGAATCAGGGCCTGCTAATGAAAAACTGTTTTTT.

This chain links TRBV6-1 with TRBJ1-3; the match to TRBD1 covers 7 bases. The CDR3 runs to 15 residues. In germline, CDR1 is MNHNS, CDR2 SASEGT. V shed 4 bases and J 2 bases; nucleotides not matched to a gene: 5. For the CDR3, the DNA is TGTGCCAGCAGTGTTGGGGGGACAGCTGGAAACACCATATATTTT. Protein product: CASSVGGTAGNTIYF.

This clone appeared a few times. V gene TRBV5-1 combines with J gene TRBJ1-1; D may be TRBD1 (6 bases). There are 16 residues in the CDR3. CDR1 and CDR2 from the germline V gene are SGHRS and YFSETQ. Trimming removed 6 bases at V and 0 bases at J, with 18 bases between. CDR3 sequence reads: CASTPQGHGMNTEAFF. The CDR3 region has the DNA TGCGCCAGCACCCCACAGGGTCACGGAATGAACACTGAAGCTTTCTTT. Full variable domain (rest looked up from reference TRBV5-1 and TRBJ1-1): KAGVTQTPRYLIKTRGQQVTLSCSPISGHRSVSWYQQTPGQGLQFLFEYFSETQRNKGNFPGRFSGRQFSNSRSEMNVSTLELGDSALYLCASTPQGHGMNTEAFFGQGTRLTVV.